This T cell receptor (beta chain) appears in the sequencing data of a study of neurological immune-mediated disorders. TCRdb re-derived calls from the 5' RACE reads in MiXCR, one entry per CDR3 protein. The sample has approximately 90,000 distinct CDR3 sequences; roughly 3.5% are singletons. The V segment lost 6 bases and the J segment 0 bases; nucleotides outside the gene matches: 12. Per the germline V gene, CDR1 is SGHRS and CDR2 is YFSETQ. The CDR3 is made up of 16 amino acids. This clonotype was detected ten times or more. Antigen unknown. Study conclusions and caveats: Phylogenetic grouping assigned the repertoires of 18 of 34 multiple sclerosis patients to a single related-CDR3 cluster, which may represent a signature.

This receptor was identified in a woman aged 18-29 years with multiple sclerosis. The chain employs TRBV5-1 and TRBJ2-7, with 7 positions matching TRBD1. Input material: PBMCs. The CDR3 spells CASTPGGTVSSYEQYF. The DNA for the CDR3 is TGCGCCAGCACCCCCGGTGGGACAGTGAGCTCCTACGAGCAGTACTTC.